Shown below are 26 T cell receptor beta chains from a single sample sequenced in a study of blood T cell repertoires in COVID-19. Measured with immunoSEQ multiplex PCR; TCRdb has only the in-frame clones, and not every one. The sample lists 250,000 to 300,000 clones, around 89% occurring once. Sequences were obtained from peripheral blood. Receptor source: a man aged 35-49 years with acute or convalescent COVID-19.

The V call is TRBV6-6, the J call TRBJ1-2; no firm D call. V lost 2 bases, J lost 2 bases, and 6 bases lay in between. This CDR3 has 13 amino acids. The germline CDR1 and CDR2 sequences are MNHNY and SVGAGI (reference sequence). CDR3: CASSYVQNYGYTF. The CDR3 DNA follows: TGTGCCAGCAGTTACGTGCAGAACTATGGCTACACCTTC.

V and J are TRBV10-2 and TRBJ1-4; TRBD1 aligns across 10 bases. CDR3 length: 13 residues. Per germline, CDR1 WSHSY and CDR2 SAAADI. The trim removed 8 bases at V and 7 bases at J, leaving 4 bases unmatched. The CDR3 spells CASLRDRGEKLFF. For the CDR3, the DNA is TGCGCCAGCTTGAGGGACAGGGGTGAAAAACTGTTTTTT.

With regard to this clone: The sample contains more than one DNA sequence encoding this CDR3. The chain carries TRBV19 and TRBJ2-2, with a possible D match to TRBD2 (6 bases). Trimming took 0 bases from V and 5 from J, leaving 7 bases between them. Per germline, CDR1 LNHDA and CDR2 SQIVND (reference sequence). This CDR3 contains 14 residues. The CDR3 bases are TGTGCCAGTAGTATAGATCGGGGGACCGGGGAGCTGTTTTTT. It yields the protein CASSIDRGTGELFF.

This chain joins TRBV5-1 and TRBJ1-4; perhaps TRBD1 as D (5 bases). This CDR3 is built from 15 residues. Germline V gene sequence: CDR1 SGHRS, CDR2 YFSETQ. Between the trimmed V and J ends, which lost 2 bases and 8 bases, there was a span of 16 bases. In DNA, the CDR3 is TGCGCCAGCAGCTTCCTGGGAGGGGAGTGGGAAAAACTGTTTTTT. It encodes CASSFLGGEWEKLFF.

The chain carries TRBV15 and TRBJ2-2; 10 positions agree with TRBD1. CDR1 is LNHNV, CDR2 YYDKDF, per germline (reference sequence). The V gene end was trimmed by 5 bases and the J gene end by 3 bases; junction bases not matched to a gene: 6. This CDR3 contains 16 residues. This CDR3 reads CATSESGTGDTGELFF. In DNA form, the CDR3 reads TGTGCCACCAGCGAATCCGGGACAGGGGACACCGGGGAGCTGTTTTTT.

This CDR3 is CASSADRASSYNEQFF. CDR3 sequence (DNA): TGCGCCAGCAGCGCTGACAGGGCGAGCTCCTACAATGAGCAGTTCTTC. The chain has TRBV5-1 and TRBJ2-1; 7 nucleotides line up with TRBD1. The J segment lost 0 bases and the V segment lost 4 bases, leaving 7 bases of the junction unmatched. Per germline, CDR1 SGHRS and CDR2 YFSETQ. This CDR3 spans 16 amino acids.

The chain is built from TRBV9 and TRBJ1-6; D may be TRBD1 (5 bases). V shed 4 bases and J shed 0 bases, with 11 bases lying between them. The CDR3 has 16 residues. Germline V lookup: CDR1 SGDLS, CDR2 YYNGEE. The CDR3 DNA reads TGTGCCAGCAGCCCCAGGGCTAGCTCCTATAATTCACCCCTCCACTTT. Protein product: CASSPRASSYNSPLHF.

This chain links TRBV27 with TRBJ2-1; a weak D match, TRBD1 (5 bases). Germline lookup yields CDR1 MNHEY and CDR2 SMNVEV (reference sequence). The CDR3 spans 13 residues. Trimming cost V 2 bases and J 6 bases, with 8 bases left between them. The CDR3 nucleotides read TGTGCCAGCAGTTTAGGGGCAGCCAATGAGCAGTTCTTC. This translates into CASSLGAANEQFF.

The rearrangement uses TRBV2 and TRBJ1-2; D may be TRBD1 (6 bases). Trimming removed 4 bases at V and 7 bases at J, with 16 bases between. The CDR3 sequence is 14 residues long. In germline, CDR1 is SNHLY, CDR2 FYNNEI. Here the CDR3 DNA reads TGTGCCAGCAGTGTAGGGCAGGGGATTTCTGGCTACACCTTC. Its protein is CASSVGQGISGYTF.

The V and J genes are TRBV30 and TRBJ1-1, with 7 bases that match TRBD1. This CDR3 spans 13 amino acids. Looked up from germline, CDR1 is GTSNPN and CDR2 is SVGIG (reference sequence). V was clipped by 3 bases and J by 1 base; unmatched bases: 2. In DNA form, the CDR3 reads TGTGCCTGGAGGGGACAGCCGAACACTGAAGCTTTCTTT. Translation gives CAWRGQPNTEAFF.

The CDR3 region has the DNA TGTGCCAGCAGTGAAAGGGACAGGGGGCCTTATACGCAGTATTTT. The encoded protein is CASSERDRGPYTQYF. The rearrangement links TRBV2 to TRBJ2-3, with TRBD1 matching over 12 bases. The CDR3 contains 15 residues. CDR1 is SNHLY, CDR2 FYNNEI, per germline. After removal of 2 bases from V and 7 bases from J, the junction contained 4 bases not matched to a gene.

This clone was seen a single time. The CDR3 DNA is TGTGCCAGCAGTGAAGGGACTAGCCGTTCCGATACGCAGTATTTT. Translation gives CASSEGTSRSDTQYF. V gene TRBV2 combines with J gene TRBJ2-3; 8 positions match TRBD2. From germline, CDR1 is SNHLY and CDR2 FYNNEI. The V gene end was trimmed by 1 base and the J gene end by 6 bases; junction bases not matched to a gene: 6. The CDR3 spans 15 residues. The full variable domain, in which reference TRBV2 and TRBJ2-3 provide the parts outside the CDR3, is EPEVTQTPSHQVTQMGQEVILRCVPISNHLYFYWYRQILGQKVEFLVSFYNNEISEKSEIFDDQFSVERPDGSNFTLKIRSTKLEDSAMYFCASSEGTSRSDTQYFGPGTRLTVL.

V and J are TRBV6-5 and TRBJ2-7; TRBD1 aligns across 10 bases. The CDR3 has 16 amino acids. The ends lost 0 bases at V and 7 bases at J; junction bases unmatched: 9. Germline V CDR1 and CDR2: MNHEY, SVGAGI. CDR3 nucleotides: TGTGCCAGCAGTTACTCGCAAGGAGACAGGGGGCGGGAGCAGTACTTC. Translation gives CASSYSQGDRGREQYF.

V gene TRBV20-1 combines with J gene TRBJ2-7; D remains unclear. The V end was cut by 0 bases, the J end by 4 bases, with 4 bases between. Germline CDR1 is DFQATT and CDR2 is SNEGSKA (reference sequence). The CDR3 covers 11 residues. CDR3 nucleotide sequence: TGCAGTGCTAGAGAGCTATACGAGCAGTACTTC. Amino acid sequence: CSARELYEQYF.

The chain uses TRBV15 and TRBJ2-7; D not certain. Trimming took 0 bases from V and 1 from J, leaving 7 bases between them. CDR1 LNHNV and CDR2 YYDKDF come from the germline V gene (reference sequence). The CDR3 contains 14 residues. The CDR3, as DNA: TGTGCCACCAGCAGAGATAGAACTTCCTACGAGCAGTACTTC. Protein product: CATSRDRTSYEQYF.

The genes are TRBV14 and TRBJ1-6; 9 positions agree with TRBD1. J was trimmed by 3 bases and V by 1 base; bases with no gene match: 7. CDR1 and CDR2 from the germline V gene are SGHDN and FVKESK. This CDR3 has 18 residues. CDR3 coding DNA: TGTGCCAGCAGCCAAGGAGGGGACAGGGCCTTCTATAATTCACCCCTCCACTTT. As protein: CASSQGGDRAFYNSPLHF.

V and J are TRBV6-6 and TRBJ1-2, with D possibly TRBD1 on 6 matching bases. CDR3 length: 14 amino acids. Germline V lookup: CDR1 MNHNY, CDR2 SVGAGI (reference sequence). Between the trimmed V and J ends, which lost 5 bases and 7 bases, there was a span of 17 bases. CDR3 loop: CASSQTPGGRGYTF. CDR3 DNA: TGTGCCAGCAGTCAAACCCCGGGGGGCCGTGGCTACACCTTC.

The chain is built from TRBV15 and TRBJ1-2; D not certain. Trimming removed 0 bases at V and 4 bases at J, with 9 bases between. CDR3 length: 14 residues. The germline CDR1 and CDR2 sequences are LNHNV and YYDKDF (reference sequence). The CDR3 reads CATSRDEGVYGYTF. The CDR3 DNA is TGTGCCACCAGCAGAGATGAGGGCGTCTATGGCTACACCTTC.

The chain links TRBV3-1 (or the pseudogene TRBV3-2) to TRBJ1-4; D call uncertain. V gave up 4 bases and J gave up 8 bases, with 23 bases separating them. The CDR3 sequence is 17 residues long. Germline values: CDR1 LGHDT, CDR2 YNNKEL (reference sequence). The CDR3 spells CASSPNTPPRGGEKLFF. The CDR3, as DNA: TGTGCCAGCAGCCCAAACACGCCGCCCCGGGGAGGGGAAAAACTGTTTTTT.

The chain is built from TRBV2 and TRBJ1-4; perhaps TRBD1 as D (6 bases). Trimming took 6 bases from V and 2 from J, leaving 16 bases between them. CDR1 is SNHLY and CDR2 is FYNNEI in the germline V gene. This CDR3 region has 16 residues. CDR3 coding DNA: TGTGCCAGCAGCGCCTACAGGGTGGAGACTAATGAAAAACTGTTTTTT. It encodes CASSAYRVETNEKLFF.

This sequence joins TRBV11-2 and TRBJ1-5; unclear D gene. The CDR3 runs to 14 residues. V was cut by 1 base and J by 0 bases, with 4 bases left in between. Germline CDR1 and CDR2: SGHAT and FQNNGV. The CDR3 is CASSLGGSNQPQHF. In nucleotides, the CDR3 is TGTGCCAGCAGCTTAGGAGGTAGCAATCAGCCCCAGCATTTT. Using reference TRBV11-2 and TRBJ1-5 for the parts outside the CDR3, the full variable domain is EAGVAQSPRYKIIEKRQSVAFWCNPISGHATLYWYQQILGQGPKLLIQFQNNGVVDDSQLPKDRFSAERLKGVDSTLKIQPAKLEDSAVYLCASSLGGSNQPQHFGDGTRLSIL.

As to this clone: At one boundary the junction diverges from the germline segment, which might be a read error. V and J are TRBV2 and TRBJ2-7; D call uncertain. The CDR3 is 12 residues long. In germline, CDR1 is SNHLY, CDR2 FYNNEI. The CDR3 is CASSEYSNSGHF. The CDR3 DNA reads TGTGCCAGCAGTGAATATTCGAATAGTGGGCACTTC.

CDR3 residues: CASSPARTANTEAFF. The CDR3 DNA reads TGCGCCAGCAGCCCGGCCCGGACAGCTAACACTGAAGCTTTCTTT. The chain has TRBV4-1 and TRBJ1-1, with a possible D match to TRBD1 (6 bases). The CDR3 extends over 15 amino acids. Trimming took 4 bases from V and 2 from J, leaving 14 bases between them. CDR1 is MGHRA, CDR2 YSYEKL, per germline.

This rearrangement joins TRBV3-1 (or the pseudogene TRBV3-2) to TRBJ1-1; a possible D gene is TRBD1 (5 bases). The CDR3 covers 15 residues. V shed 4 bases and J shed 0 bases, with 12 bases lying between them. CDR1 and CDR2 from the germline V gene are LGHDT and YNNKEL (reference sequence). The CDR3 coding sequence is TGTGCCAGCAGCCTCGCGGGGGACTTGAACACTGAAGCTTTCTTT. Translation gives CASSLAGDLNTEAFF.

The chain is built from TRBV10-3 and TRBJ1-2; 9 bases fit TRBD1. Trimming cost V 8 bases and J 0 bases; bases outside gene matches: 4. Germline V gene data show CDR1 as ENHRY and CDR2 as SYGVKD. The CDR3 covers 14 residues. The CDR3 DNA reads as TGTGCCATCCAGGGGACAGGGACTAACTATGGCTACACCTTC. It codes for CAIQGTGTNYGYTF.

CDR3 protein: CASSFGVAGGSGETQYF. The CDR3 coding sequence is TGTGCCAGCAGCTTCGGGGTAGCGGGGGGTTCGGGAGAGACCCAGTACTTC. This chain uses TRBV7-3 with TRBJ2-5; 10 bases agree with TRBD2. Per germline, CDR1 SGHTA and CDR2 FQGTGA. The CDR3 sequence is 17 residues long. With V trimmed by 3 bases and J by 4 bases, 11 bases remained unmatched.